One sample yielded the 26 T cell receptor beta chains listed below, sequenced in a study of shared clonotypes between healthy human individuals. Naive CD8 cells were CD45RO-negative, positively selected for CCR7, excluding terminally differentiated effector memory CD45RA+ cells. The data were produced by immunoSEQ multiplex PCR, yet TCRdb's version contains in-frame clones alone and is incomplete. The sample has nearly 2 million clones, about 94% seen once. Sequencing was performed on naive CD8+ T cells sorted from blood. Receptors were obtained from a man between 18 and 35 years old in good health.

CDR3 sequence: CASSLGLAGEGYEQYF. As DNA, the CDR3 is TGCGCCAGCAGCTTAGGACTAGCGGGGGAAGGGTACGAGCAGTACTTC. This sequence joins TRBV5-1 and TRBJ2-7, with 13 bases aligning to TRBD2. The germline gives CDR1 SGHRS, CDR2 YFSETQ. The CDR3 is 16 residues long. V gave up 2 bases and J gave up 4 bases; unmatched junction bases: 6.

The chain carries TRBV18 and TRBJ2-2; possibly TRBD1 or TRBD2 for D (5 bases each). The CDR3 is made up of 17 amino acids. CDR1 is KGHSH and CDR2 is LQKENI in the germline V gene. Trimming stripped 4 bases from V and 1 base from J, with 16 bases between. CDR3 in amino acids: CASSHRGVWLNTGELFF. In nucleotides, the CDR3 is TGTGCCAGCTCACATAGGGGAGTCTGGTTGAACACCGGGGAGCTGTTTTTT.

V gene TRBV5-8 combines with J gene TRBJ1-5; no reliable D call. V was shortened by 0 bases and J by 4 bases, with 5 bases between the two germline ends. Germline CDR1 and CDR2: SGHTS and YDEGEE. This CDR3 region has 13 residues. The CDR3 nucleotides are TGTGCCAGCAGCTTGGTTGGTAATCAGCCCCAGCATTTT. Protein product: CASSLVGNQPQHF.

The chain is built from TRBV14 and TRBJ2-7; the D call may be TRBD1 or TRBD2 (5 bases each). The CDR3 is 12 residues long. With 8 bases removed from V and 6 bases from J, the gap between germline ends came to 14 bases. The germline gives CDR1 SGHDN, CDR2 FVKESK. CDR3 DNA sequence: TGTGCCAGCGGGCTGGGGGAGTTCGAGCAGTACTTC. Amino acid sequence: CASGLGEFEQYF.

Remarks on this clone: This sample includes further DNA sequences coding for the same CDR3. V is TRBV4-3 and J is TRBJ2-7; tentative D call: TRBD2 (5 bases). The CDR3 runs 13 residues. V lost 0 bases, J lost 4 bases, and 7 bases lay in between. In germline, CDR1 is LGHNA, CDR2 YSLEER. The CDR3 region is CASSQERGYEQYF. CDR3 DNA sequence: TGCGCCAGCAGCCAAGAACGGGGATACGAGCAGTACTTC.

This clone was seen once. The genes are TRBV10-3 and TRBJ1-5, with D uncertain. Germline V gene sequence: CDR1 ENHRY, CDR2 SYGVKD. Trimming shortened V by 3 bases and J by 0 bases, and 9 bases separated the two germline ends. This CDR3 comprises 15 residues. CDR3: CAISETPDSNQPQHF. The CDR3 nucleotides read TGTGCCATCAGTGAAACACCTGATAGCAATCAGCCCCAGCATTTT.

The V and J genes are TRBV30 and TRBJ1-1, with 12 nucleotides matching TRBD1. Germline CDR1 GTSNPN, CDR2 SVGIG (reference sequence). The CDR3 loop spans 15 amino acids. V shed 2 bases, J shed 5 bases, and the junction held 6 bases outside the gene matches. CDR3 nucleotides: TGTGCCTGGAGTACCGGGACAGGGGGCTATACTGAAGCTTTCTTT. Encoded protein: CAWSTGTGGYTEAFF.

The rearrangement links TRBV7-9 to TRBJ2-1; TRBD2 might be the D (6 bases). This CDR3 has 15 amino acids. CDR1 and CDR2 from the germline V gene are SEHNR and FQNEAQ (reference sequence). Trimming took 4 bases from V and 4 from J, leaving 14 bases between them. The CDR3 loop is CASSYAGFGYNEQFF. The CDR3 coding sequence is TGTGCCAGCAGCTACGCGGGGTTCGGGTACAATGAGCAGTTCTTC. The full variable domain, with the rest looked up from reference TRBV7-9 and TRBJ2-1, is DTGVSQNPRHKITKRGQNVTFRCDPISEHNRLYWYRQTLGQGPEFLTYFQNEAQLEKSRLLSDRFSAERPKGSFSTLEIQRTEQGDSAMYLCASSYAGFGYNEQFFGPGTRLTVL.

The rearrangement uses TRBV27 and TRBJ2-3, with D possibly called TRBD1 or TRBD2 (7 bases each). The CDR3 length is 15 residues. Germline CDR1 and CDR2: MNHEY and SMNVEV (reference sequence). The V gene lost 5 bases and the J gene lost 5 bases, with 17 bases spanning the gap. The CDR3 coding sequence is TGTGCCAGCAGTGCTACAGGGGACTACAGAGATACGCAGTATTTT. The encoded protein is CASSATGDYRDTQYF.

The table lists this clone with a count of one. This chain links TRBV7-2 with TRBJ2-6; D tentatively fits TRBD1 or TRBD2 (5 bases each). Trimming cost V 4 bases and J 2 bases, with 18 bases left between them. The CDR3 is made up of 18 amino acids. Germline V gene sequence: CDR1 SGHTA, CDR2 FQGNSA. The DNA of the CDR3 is TGTGCCAGCAGCTACCCTCGGGACCCCTCGGCTGGGGCCAACGTCCTGACTTTC. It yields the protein CASSYPRDPSAGANVLTF.

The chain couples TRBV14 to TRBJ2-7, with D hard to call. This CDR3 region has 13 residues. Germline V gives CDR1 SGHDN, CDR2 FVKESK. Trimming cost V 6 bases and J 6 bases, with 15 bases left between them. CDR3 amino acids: CASSHTPVGEQYF. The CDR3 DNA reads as TGTGCCAGCAGTCATACTCCGGTGGGCGAGCAGTACTTC.

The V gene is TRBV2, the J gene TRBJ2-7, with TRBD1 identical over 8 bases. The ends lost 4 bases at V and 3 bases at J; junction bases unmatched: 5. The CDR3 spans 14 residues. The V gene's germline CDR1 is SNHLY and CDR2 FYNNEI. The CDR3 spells CASSVDRGRYEQYF. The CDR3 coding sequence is TGTGCCAGCAGTGTAGACAGGGGCCGCTACGAGCAGTACTTC. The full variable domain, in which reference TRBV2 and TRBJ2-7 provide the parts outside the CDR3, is EPEVTQTPSHQVTQMGQEVILRCVPISNHLYFYWYRQILGQKVEFLVSFYNNEISEKSEIFDDQFSVERPDGSNFTLKIRSTKLEDSAMYFCASSVDRGRYEQYFGPGTRLTVT.

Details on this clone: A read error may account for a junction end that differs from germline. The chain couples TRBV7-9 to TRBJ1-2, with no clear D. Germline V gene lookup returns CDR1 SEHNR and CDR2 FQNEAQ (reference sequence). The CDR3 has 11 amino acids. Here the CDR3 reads CASSLFSDGIF. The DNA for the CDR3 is TGTGCCAGCAGCTTATTTTCGGACGGCATCTTC.

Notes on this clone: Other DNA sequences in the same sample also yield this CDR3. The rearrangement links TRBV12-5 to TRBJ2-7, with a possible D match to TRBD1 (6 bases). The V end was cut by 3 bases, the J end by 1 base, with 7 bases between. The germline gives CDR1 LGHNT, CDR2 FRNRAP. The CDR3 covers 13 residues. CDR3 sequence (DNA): TGTGCTAGTGGTTTTGACAGGTCCTACGAGCAGTACTTC. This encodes CASGFDRSYEQYF.

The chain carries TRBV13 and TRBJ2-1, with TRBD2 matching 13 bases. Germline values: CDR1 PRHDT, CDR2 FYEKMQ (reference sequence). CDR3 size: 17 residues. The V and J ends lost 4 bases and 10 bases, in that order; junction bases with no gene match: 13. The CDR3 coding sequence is TGTGCCAGCAGCTCCTATCTAACGGGACTAGCGGGACAAGAGCAGTTCTTC. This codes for CASSSYLTGLAGQEQFF.

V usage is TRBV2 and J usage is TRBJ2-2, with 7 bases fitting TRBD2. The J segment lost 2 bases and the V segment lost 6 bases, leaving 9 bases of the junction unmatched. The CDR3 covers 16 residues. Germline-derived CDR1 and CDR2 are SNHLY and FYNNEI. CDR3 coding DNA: TGTGCCAGCAGAGGGAGGGCGACTCTCAACACCGGGGAGCTGTTTTTT. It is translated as CASRGRATLNTGELFF.

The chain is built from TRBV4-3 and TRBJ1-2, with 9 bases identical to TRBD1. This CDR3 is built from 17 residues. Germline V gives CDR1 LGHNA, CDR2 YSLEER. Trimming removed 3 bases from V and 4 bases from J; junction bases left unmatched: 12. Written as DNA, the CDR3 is TGCGCCAGCAGCCACGCGGAAGGACAGGGGTTGACCTATGGCTACACCTTC. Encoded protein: CASSHAEGQGLTYGYTF.

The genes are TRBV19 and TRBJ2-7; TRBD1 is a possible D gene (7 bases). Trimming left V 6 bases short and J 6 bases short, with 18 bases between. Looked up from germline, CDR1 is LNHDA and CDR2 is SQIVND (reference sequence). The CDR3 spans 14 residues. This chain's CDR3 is CASSVIGGGGEQYF. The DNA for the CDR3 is TGTGCCAGTAGCGTGATTGGAGGGGGCGGCGAGCAGTACTTC.

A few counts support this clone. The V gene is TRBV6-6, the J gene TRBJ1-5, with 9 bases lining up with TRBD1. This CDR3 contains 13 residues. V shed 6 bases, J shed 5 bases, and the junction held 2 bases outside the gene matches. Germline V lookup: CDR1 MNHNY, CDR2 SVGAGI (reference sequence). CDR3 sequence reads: CASSGTGHQPQHF. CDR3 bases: TGTGCCAGCAGCGGGACAGGGCATCAGCCCCAGCATTTT.

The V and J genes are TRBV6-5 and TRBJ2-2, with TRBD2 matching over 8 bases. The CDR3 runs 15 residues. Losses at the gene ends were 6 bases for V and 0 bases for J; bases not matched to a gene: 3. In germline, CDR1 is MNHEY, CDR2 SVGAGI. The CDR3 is CASRSGGSNTGELFF. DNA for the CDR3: TGTGCCAGCAGAAGCGGGGGATCGAACACCGGGGAGCTGTTTTTT.

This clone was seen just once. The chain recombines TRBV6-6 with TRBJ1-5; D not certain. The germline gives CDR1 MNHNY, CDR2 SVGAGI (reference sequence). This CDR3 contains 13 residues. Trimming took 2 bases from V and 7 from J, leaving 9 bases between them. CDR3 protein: CASSYRADQPQHF. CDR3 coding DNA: TGTGCCAGCAGTTACCGGGCGGACCAGCCCCAGCATTTT.

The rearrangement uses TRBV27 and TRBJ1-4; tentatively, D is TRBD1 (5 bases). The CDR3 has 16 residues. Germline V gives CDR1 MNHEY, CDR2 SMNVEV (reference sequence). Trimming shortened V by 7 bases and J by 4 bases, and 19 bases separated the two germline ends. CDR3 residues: CASTARMGRVNEKLFF. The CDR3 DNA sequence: TGTGCCAGCACAGCCCGAATGGGACGAGTTAATGAAAAACTGTTTTTT.

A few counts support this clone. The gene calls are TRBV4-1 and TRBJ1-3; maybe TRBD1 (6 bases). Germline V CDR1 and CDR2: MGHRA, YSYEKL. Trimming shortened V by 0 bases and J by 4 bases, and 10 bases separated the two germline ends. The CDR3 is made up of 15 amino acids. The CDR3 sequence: CASSQEWGLGNTIYF. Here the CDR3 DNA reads TGCGCCAGCAGCCAAGAATGGGGGCTAGGAAACACCATATATTTT.

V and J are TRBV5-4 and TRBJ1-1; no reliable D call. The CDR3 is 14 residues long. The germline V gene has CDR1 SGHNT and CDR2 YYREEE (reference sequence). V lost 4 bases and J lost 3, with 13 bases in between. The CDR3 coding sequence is TGTGCCAGCAGCCCGACCAACGTTGACACTGAAGCTTTCTTT. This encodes CASSPTNVDTEAFF.

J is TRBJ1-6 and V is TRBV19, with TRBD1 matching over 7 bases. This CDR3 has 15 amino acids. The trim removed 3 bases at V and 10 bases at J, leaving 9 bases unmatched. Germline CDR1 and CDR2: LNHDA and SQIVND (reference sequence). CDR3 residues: CASSIGARGFSPLHF. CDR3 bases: TGTGCCAGTAGTATTGGCGCCAGGGGGTTCTCACCCCTCCACTTT. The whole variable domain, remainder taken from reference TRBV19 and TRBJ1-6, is DGGITQSPKYLFRKEGQNVTLSCEQNLNHDAMYWYRQDPGQGLRLIYYSQIVNDFQKGDIAEGYSVSREKKESFPLTVTSAQKNPTAFYLCASSIGARGFSPLHFGNGTRLTVT.

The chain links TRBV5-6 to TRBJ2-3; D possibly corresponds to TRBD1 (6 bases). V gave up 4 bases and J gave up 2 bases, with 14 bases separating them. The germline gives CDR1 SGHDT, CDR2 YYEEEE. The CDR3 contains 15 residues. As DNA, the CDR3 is TGTGCCAGCAGCCTAAACCGGGACAACACAGATACGCAGTATTTT. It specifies CASSLNRDNTDTQYF.